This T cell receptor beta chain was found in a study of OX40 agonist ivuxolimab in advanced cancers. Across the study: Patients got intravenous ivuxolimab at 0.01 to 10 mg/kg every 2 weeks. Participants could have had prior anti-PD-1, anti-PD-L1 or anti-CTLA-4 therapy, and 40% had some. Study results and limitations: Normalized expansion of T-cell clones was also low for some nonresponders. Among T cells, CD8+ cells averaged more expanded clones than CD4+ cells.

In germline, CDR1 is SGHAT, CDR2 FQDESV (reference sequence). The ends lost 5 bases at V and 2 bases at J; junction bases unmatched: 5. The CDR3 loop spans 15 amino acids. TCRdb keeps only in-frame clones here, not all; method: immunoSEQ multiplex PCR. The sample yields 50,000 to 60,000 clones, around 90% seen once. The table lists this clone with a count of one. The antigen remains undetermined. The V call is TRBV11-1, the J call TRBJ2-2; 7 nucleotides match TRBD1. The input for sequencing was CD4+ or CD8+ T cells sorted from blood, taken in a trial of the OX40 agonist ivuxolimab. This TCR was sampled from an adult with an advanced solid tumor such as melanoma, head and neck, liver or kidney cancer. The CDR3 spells CASSKDRANTGELFF. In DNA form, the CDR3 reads TGTGCCAGCAGCAAAGACAGGGCCAACACCGGGGAGCTGTTTTTT.